This record concerns one T cell receptor beta chain sequence. As yet, its antigen is unknown. This entry is derived from a study of long-term antiretroviral therapy in people with HIV. The germline V gene has CDR1 MGHDK and CDR2 SYGVNS. The V end lost 4 bases, the J end lost 7 bases, and 10 bases lay between the germline ends. The CDR3 spans 12 residues. Survey-level resolution applied to immunoSEQ assay v3.0. Clones were read by immunoSEQ multiplex PCR, and TCRdb kept only the in-frame ones, dropping some. Of around 25,000 clones listed, 70% to 90% are singletons. General observations from the study: From the mid-2000s to the late 2010s, blood was obtained, possibly while participants received older ART regimens. CDR3 lengths in HIV samples spanned a narrower range than controls.

The J gene is TRBJ1-2, the V gene TRBV25-1; no reliable D call. The clonotype comes from a woman aged 30 to 39 with HIV. This specimen was unsorted PBMCs, taken 1.9 years after starting antiretroviral therapy. This CDR3 reads CASSVGSGGYTF. CDR3 bases: TGTGCCAGCAGTGTAGGGTCCGGTGGCTACACCTTC.